This TCR beta chain appears in the sequencing data of a study of T cells in Graves' hyperthyroidism and ophthalmopathy. Study as a whole: Initial diagnosis, before any treatment, was when peripheral blood was collected.

The investigators amplified TCR beta CDR3 regions from RNA transcripts. First-round RT-PCR targeting the TCR CDR3 was performed with the HTBI primer set. TCRdb redid the calling of the multiplex PCR reads with MiXCR, one entry per CDR3 protein. The data hold 300,000 to 350,000 distinct CDR3 sequences, with about 15% observed a single time. Newly diagnosed hyperthyroidism, duration under 2 months, in patients aged 18 to 65. This clonotype was recorded a few times. Its cognate antigen is unknown. Whole-study results and caveats: Blood also contained most expanded thyroid clonotypes above 0.001.

Source material: blood. The clonotype was recovered from a woman aged 30 to 39 with Graves' hyperthyroidism.

CDR3 bases: TGTGCCAGCAGTGACAGGGGAACAGGCTACACCTTC. It codes for CASSDRGTGYTF. V is TRBV6-1 and J is TRBJ1-2; tentatively, D is TRBD1 (6 bases). In germline, CDR1 is MNHNS, CDR2 SASEGT. V was trimmed by 3 bases and J by 8 bases, leaving 10 bases between them. This CDR3 comprises 12 residues.